The present T cell receptor beta chain was sequenced within a study of cytomegalovirus exposure and HLA in healthy donors. Background on the study: There were 350 to 400 genotyped donors. Of these, 81% fell in the genetic ancestry cluster associated with self-reported Caucasian donors.

Whole-study findings and limits: Researchers reported from a later analysis that most CMV-associated TCR beta chains appeared HLA-restricted. Later genetic work tied a missense DCLRE1C variant to beta-chain V and J trimming.

To note about this clone: The antigen is not known.

The CDR3 contains 15 residues. The V gene's germline CDR1 is LGHNA and CDR2 YSLEER. V lost 0 bases to trimming and J lost 5 bases, with 13 bases between them. Researchers ran the PCR with 60 Vbeta and 13 Jbeta primers. In the source study's methods: Roughly 11 million shared chains were among the roughly 78 million unique TCR beta chains that a later analysis counted. Sequencing used immunoSEQ multiplex PCR; TCRdb keeps in-frame clones, though not all of them. That table furnishes V, J and clone size, whereas the DNA furnished D and trimming. The repertoire has around 110,000 clones, 79% of them found once; the top ten carry about 4.5%.

The specimen sequenced was PBMCs. The source of this sequence is a man under 40 in good health and CMV-seropositive. V usage is TRBV4-3 and J usage is TRBJ1-2; tentatively, D is TRBD1 (5 bases). Written as DNA, the CDR3 is TGCGCCAGCAGCCAAGAGGGACTAGGGCTTTATGGCTACACCTTC. Protein: CASSQEGLGLYGYTF.